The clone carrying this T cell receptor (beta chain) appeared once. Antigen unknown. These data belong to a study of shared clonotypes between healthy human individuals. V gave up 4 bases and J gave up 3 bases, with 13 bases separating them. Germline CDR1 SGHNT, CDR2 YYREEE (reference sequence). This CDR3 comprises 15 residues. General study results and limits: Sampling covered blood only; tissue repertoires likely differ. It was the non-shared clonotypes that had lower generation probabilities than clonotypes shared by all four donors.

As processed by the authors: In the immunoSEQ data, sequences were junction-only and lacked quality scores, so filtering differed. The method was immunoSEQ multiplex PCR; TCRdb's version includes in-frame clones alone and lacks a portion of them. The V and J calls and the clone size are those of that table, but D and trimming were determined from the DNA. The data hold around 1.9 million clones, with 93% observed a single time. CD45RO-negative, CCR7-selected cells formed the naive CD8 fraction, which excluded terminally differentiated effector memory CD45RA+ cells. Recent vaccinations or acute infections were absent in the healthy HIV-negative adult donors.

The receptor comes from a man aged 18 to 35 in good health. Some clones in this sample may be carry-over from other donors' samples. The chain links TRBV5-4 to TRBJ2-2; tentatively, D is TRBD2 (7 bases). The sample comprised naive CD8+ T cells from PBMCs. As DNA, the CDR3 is TGTGCCAGCAGCCGGGGGGCAGGGGACACCGGGGAGCTGTTTTTT. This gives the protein CASSRGAGDTGELFF.